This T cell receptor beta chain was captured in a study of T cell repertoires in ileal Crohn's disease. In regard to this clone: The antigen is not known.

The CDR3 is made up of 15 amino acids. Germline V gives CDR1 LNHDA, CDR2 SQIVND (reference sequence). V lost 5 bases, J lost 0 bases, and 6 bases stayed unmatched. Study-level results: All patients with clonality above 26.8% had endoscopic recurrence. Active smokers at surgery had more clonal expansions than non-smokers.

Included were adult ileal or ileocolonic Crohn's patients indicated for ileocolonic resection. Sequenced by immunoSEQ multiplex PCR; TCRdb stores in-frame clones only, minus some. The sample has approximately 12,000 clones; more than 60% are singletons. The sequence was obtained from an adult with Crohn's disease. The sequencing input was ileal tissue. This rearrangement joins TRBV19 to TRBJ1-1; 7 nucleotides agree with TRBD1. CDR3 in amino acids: CASSAQQGMNTEAFF. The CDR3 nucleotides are TGTGCCAGTAGTGCCCAACAGGGGATGAACACTGAAGCTTTCTTT.